What follows are 20 T cell receptor beta chains derived from one specimen sequenced in a study of metastatic and nonmetastatic thyroid tumors. None of the patients had undergone any treatment ahead of thyroid surgery. TCRdb ran MiXCR on the PCR reads. The data show about 85,000 clones, 8% to 9.5% seen once. The source material was blood. These receptors came from a female donor with papillary thyroid cancer or a benign thyroid nodule (not recorded which). Some clones in this sample may be carry-over from other donors' samples.

Concerning this clone: The junction departs from the called germline gene at one end, perhaps through a read error. Other DNA sequences in this specimen translate into the identical CDR3. The chain is built from TRBV20-1 and TRBJ2-2, with a possible D match to TRBD2 (6 bases). This CDR3 spans 16 amino acids. Germline V gene lookup returns CDR1 DFQATT and CDR2 SNEGSKA (reference sequence). CDR3 amino acids: CSARDLAGGHTGELFF. The CDR3 DNA reads TGCAGTGCTAGAGACCTGGCCGGGGGTCACACCGGTGAGCTGTTTTTT.

This clone showed up many times. This chain connects TRBV6-1 to TRBJ2-3, with D maybe TRBD2 (6 bases). The CDR3 has 15 residues. V lost 10 bases and J 1 base, leaving 18 bases between the germline ends. Germline assignment: CDR1 MNHNS and CDR2 SASEGT. CDR3 sequence: CATSAWGERTDTQYF. The DNA of the CDR3 is TGTGCCACTTCCGCATGGGGGGAACGCACAGATACGCAGTATTTT.

This clone came up many times. The chain combines TRBV5-1 with TRBJ1-1; D may be TRBD1 (5 bases). CDR1 and CDR2 from the germline V gene are SGHRS and YFSETQ. This CDR3 contains 15 residues. V was cut by 4 bases and J by 1 base, with 14 bases left in between. The chain's CDR3 is CASSPGGWGNTEAFF. The CDR3 DNA reads TGCGCCAGCAGCCCTGGGGGGTGGGGGAACACTGAAGCTTTCTTT. Looking up the rest from reference TRBV5-1 and TRBJ1-1 gives the full variable domain: KAGVTQTPRYLIKTRGQQVTLSCSPISGHRSVSWYQQTPGQGLQFLFEYFSETQRNKGNFPGRFSGRQFSNSRSEMNVSTLELGDSALYLCASSPGGWGNTEAFFGQGTRLTVV.

The gene calls are TRBV5-6 and TRBJ2-5; D is perhaps TRBD1 (5 bases). This CDR3 has 14 residues. From germline, CDR1 is SGHDT and CDR2 YYEEEE. Trimming removed 4 bases from V and 1 base from J, with 11 bases in between. The chain's CDR3 is CASSSSTGQETQYF. In DNA, the CDR3 is TGTGCCAGCAGCAGCAGCACAGGCCAAGAGACCCAGTACTTC.

With regard to this clone: A much larger clonotype is one base distant, so this may be a read error. Other DNA sequences in the sample encode the same CDR3. The gene calls are TRBV7-2 and TRBJ2-1, with TRBD2 matching over 7 bases. This CDR3 has 14 residues. Per the germline V gene, CDR1 is SGHTA and CDR2 is FQGNSA. The V gene end was trimmed by 5 bases and the J gene end by 5 bases; junction bases not matched to a gene: 6. Here the CDR3 reads CASSPGGGHNEQFF. The DNA of the CDR3 is TGTGCCAGCAGCCCGGGGGGTGGCCACAATGAGCAGTTCTTC. Full variable domain (remainder filled in from reference TRBV7-2 and TRBJ2-1): GAGVSQSPSNKVTEKGKDVELRCDPISGHTALYWYRQSLGQGLEFLIYFQGNSAPDKSGLPSDRFSAERTGGSVSTLTIQRTQQEDSAVYLCASSPGGGHNEQFFGPGTRLTVL.

The table lists this clone with many counts. This may arise from a read error, as a much more abundant clone is one base away. The chain joins TRBV4-1 to TRBJ1-1, with D unresolved. From germline, CDR1 is MGHRA and CDR2 YSYEKL. The CDR3 loop spans 13 amino acids. CDR3 loop: CTSSQAGDTEAFF. Written as DNA, the CDR3 is TGCACCAGCAGCCAAGCTGGGGACACTGAAGCTTTCTTT.

This clone occurred many times. This chain links TRBV18 with TRBJ2-1; 8 nucleotides match TRBD2. This CDR3 has 16 residues. The V gene's germline CDR1 is KGHSH and CDR2 LQKENI. J lost 0 bases, V lost 3 bases, and 4 bases had no gene match. The CDR3 DNA follows: TGTGCCAGCTCACCGGACAGCGGGGGCTCCTACAATGAGCAGTTCTTC. Protein product: CASSPDSGGSYNEQFF. The full variable domain, rest sourced from reference TRBV18 and TRBJ2-1, is NAGVMQNPRHLVRRRGQEARLRCSPMKGHSHVYWYRQLPEEGLKFMVYLQKENIIDESGMPKERFSAEFPKEGPSILRIQQVVRGDSAAYFCASSPDSGGSYNEQFFGPGTRLTVL.

This clone came up many times. V is TRBV5-4 and J is TRBJ2-3; perhaps TRBD1 as D (6 bases). This CDR3 comprises 15 residues. V lost 2 bases, J lost 0 bases, and 10 bases lay in between. Looked up from germline, CDR1 is SGHNT and CDR2 is YYREEE (reference sequence). CDR3 nucleotides: TGTGCCAGCAGCTTTCGGACAGCTAGCACAGATACGCAGTATTTT. The encoded protein is CASSFRTASTDTQYF.

This clone was seen many times. V is TRBV19 and J is TRBJ2-6, with D perhaps being TRBD1 or TRBD2 (6 bases each). This CDR3 contains 18 residues. V dropped 4 bases and J dropped 0 bases, with 16 bases sitting between them. Germline V lookup: CDR1 LNHDA, CDR2 SQIVND (reference sequence). The CDR3 region is CASSRGETGSSGANVLTF. Written as DNA, the CDR3 is TGTGCCAGTAGTAGGGGGGAGACAGGCAGCTCTGGGGCCAACGTCCTGACTTTC.

This clone has at least ten counts. The rearrangement joins TRBV6-2 or TRBV6-3 to TRBJ1-3; D remains unclear. Germline V gives CDR1 MNHEY, CDR2 SVGEGT. The length of the CDR3 is 15 residues. V lost 5 bases, J lost 1 base, and 12 bases lay in between. The CDR3 DNA follows: TGTGCCAGCAGTCCTGCAGCCCGGTCTGGAAACACCATATATTTT. This gives the protein CASSPAARSGNTIYF.

There are many counts of this clone. This chain uses TRBV12-3 or TRBV12-4 with TRBJ1-2; D remains unclear. The CDR3 runs to 12 residues. With 5 bases removed from V and 1 base from J, the gap between germline ends came to 5 bases. The CDR3 DNA sequence: TGTGCCAGCAGTAACATTAACTATGGCTACACCTTC. Translating it yields CASSNINYGYTF.

Many counts were recorded for this clone. V and J are TRBV7-9 and TRBJ1-5; 7 positions match TRBD1. Germline V gives CDR1 SEHNR, CDR2 FQNEAQ (reference sequence). With 2 bases clipped from V and 3 bases from J, the junction kept 4 bases outside the gene matches. The length of the CDR3 is 15 residues. The CDR3 DNA is TGTGCCAGCAGCTTATCAACAGGGGCCAATCAGCCCCAGCATTTT. Its translation is CASSLSTGANQPQHF.

This clone showed up many times. The chain is built from TRBV9 and TRBJ2-3; D remains ambiguous. The CDR3 sequence is 14 residues long. Germline V gives CDR1 SGDLS, CDR2 YYNGEE. V was pared by 3 bases and J by 8 bases, with 16 bases between. The CDR3 bases are TGTGCCAGCAGCGCCGCGGATCTCTCTGGTACGCAGTATTTT. The encoded protein is CASSAADLSGTQYF.

This clone has just a few counts. The chain couples TRBV27 to TRBJ2-2; 7 nucleotides line up with TRBD2. V trimming: 4 bases; J trimming: 1 base; junction bases outside the gene matches: 6. The CDR3 runs 16 residues. Germline lookup yields CDR1 MNHEY and CDR2 SMNVEV (reference sequence). CDR3 region: CASSSYAGENTGELFF. DNA of the CDR3: TGTGCCAGCAGTTCTTACGCGGGGGAGAACACCGGGGAGCTGTTTTTT.

This clone has a count of ten or more. V is TRBV7-3 and J is TRBJ2-1; 8 bases map to TRBD2. The germline V gene encodes CDR1 SGHTA and CDR2 FQGTGA. Germline trimming cut 2 bases from V and 3 bases from J; bases unmatched to any gene: 3. The CDR3 has 15 amino acids. The DNA of the CDR3 is TGTGCCAGCAGCTTATCCAGCGGGAGCTACAATGAGCAGTTCTTC. Residues: CASSLSSGSYNEQFF.

Concerning this clone itself: A much larger clone sits a single nucleotide away, making a read error possible. J is TRBJ1-1 and V is TRBV10-1; D is unclear. This CDR3 comprises 15 residues. V lost 5 bases and J lost 1, with 14 bases in between. Germline assignment: CDR1 WNHNN and CDR2 SYGVQD (reference sequence). CDR3 loop: CASSYPRGGNTEAFF. The CDR3 nucleotides are TGCGCCAGCAGTTACCCTCGGGGAGGGAACACTGAAGCTTTCTTT.

This clone was seen ten or more times. The chain carries TRBV4-2 and TRBJ2-7; 9 positions agree with TRBD2. CDR1 and CDR2 from the germline V gene are LGHNA and YNFKEQ. The CDR3 totals 15 residues. Trimming at V came to 0 bases and at J to 5 bases, leaving 5 bases not matched to a gene. The CDR3 DNA sequence: TGTGCCAGCAGCCAAGAGGCTAGCGGGGCGGACGAGCAGTACTTC. It translates to CASSQEASGADEQYF.

At least ten counts were recorded for this clone. This chain joins TRBV18 and TRBJ2-1; possibly TRBD1 for D (6 bases). The CDR3 runs to 17 residues. Germline lookup yields CDR1 KGHSH and CDR2 LQKENI. Trimming removed 0 bases at V and 0 bases at J, with 12 bases between. This chain's CDR3 is CASSPPFGQNSYNEQFF. The CDR3 DNA reads as TGTGCCAGCTCACCACCGTTCGGACAGAACTCCTACAATGAGCAGTTCTTC.

This clone came up many times. The rearrangement links TRBV4-1 to TRBJ1-3; a possible D gene is TRBD1 (5 bases). V dropped 0 bases and J dropped 0 bases, with 12 bases sitting between them. The CDR3 is 17 residues long. CDR1 MGHRA and CDR2 YSYEKL come from the germline V gene. DNA for the CDR3: TGCGCCAGCAGCCAAGAATGGGGGAAGGGCTCTGGAAACACCATATATTTT. It specifies CASSQEWGKGSGNTIYF.

This clone has only a few counts. A single base separates this from a much larger clone, so it may be a read error. Other DNA sequences from this sample encode an identical CDR3 as well. The CDR3 DNA reads as TGTGCTAGTGGACGGGGTTCTCTTGGGTCAGATGAGCAGTTCTTC. It codes for CASGRGSLGSDEQFF. The chain combines TRBV12-5 with TRBJ2-1, with a possible D match to TRBD2 (5 bases). Germline CDR1 is LGHNT and CDR2 is FRNRAP. The CDR3 has 15 residues. V was shortened by 6 bases and J by 8 bases, with 20 bases between the two germline ends.